What follows is one T cell receptor beta chain and its context. The antigen is not known. These data are taken from a study of STAT5B mutations in CD4+ large granular lymphocyte leukemia. Study-level points and caveats: No patients shared main leukemic clonotypes, though approximately 26% appeared at low frequency elsewhere. TRBV06-family usage was enriched in top patient clones (8/27) versus controls (2/35). The CD4+ versus CD8+ T-LGLL clonality difference may reflect limited sample size.

In the study's own analysis: Lowest detectable productive clonotype frequency was 2.59 x 10-5. The table came from immunoSEQ multiplex PCR; TCRdb's copy has only in-frame clones and leaves some out. D and trimming were read from the DNA, whereas the V and J calls and clone size are those reported in that table. The sample comprises more than 30,000 clones, 75% to 85% of which are singletons, and about 1.9% rests with the top ten. Germline V gene lookup returns CDR1 SGHTA and CDR2 FQGNSA. V lost 4 bases to trimming and J lost 4 bases, with 21 bases between them. The CDR3 has 17 amino acids. Sequenced input: CD4+ T cells from blood buffy coats. The sequence derives from a human donor in good health. The chain links TRBV7-2 to TRBJ2-3; tentative D call: TRBD2 (5 bases). CDR3 sequence reads: CASSSRRGPRGADTQYF. As DNA, the CDR3 is TGTGCCAGCAGCTCCCGTAGAGGGCCGCGTGGGGCAGATACGCAGTATTTT.